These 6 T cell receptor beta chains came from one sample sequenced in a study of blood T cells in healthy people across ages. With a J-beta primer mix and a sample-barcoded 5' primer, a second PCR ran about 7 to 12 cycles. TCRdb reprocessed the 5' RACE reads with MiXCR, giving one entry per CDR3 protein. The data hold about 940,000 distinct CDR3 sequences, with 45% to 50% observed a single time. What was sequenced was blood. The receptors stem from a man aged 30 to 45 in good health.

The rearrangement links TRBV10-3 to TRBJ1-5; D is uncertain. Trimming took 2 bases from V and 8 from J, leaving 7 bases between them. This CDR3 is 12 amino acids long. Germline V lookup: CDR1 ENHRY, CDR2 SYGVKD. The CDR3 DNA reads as TGTGCCATCAGTGAGGCAGGAGAGCCCCAGCATTTT. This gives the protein CAISEAGEPQHF.

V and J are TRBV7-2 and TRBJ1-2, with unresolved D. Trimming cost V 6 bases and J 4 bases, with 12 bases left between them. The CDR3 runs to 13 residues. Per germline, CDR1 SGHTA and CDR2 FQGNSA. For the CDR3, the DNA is TGTGCCAGCAGTTATGCCCCCAGCTATGGCTACACCTTC. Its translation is CASSYAPSYGYTF.

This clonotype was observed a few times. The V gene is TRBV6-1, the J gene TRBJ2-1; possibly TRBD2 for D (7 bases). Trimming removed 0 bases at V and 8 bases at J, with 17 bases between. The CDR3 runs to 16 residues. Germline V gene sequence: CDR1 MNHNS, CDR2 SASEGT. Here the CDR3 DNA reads TGTGCCAGCAGTGAAGCGAGTGGGGGGGCCAGCGATGAGCAGTTCTTC. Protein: CASSEASGGASDEQFF.

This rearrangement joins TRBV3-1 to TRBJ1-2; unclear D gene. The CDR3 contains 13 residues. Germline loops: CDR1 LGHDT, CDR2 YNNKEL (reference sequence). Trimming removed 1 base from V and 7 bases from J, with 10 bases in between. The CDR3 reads CASSQGPNGGYTF. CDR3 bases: TGTGCCAGCAGCCAAGGACCAAACGGTGGCTACACCTTC. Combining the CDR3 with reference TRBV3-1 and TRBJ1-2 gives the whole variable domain DTAVSQTPKYLVTQMGNDKSIKCEQNLGHDTMYWYKQDSKKFLKIMFSYNNKELIINETVPNRFSPKSPDKAHLNLHINSLELGDSAVYFCASSQGPNGGYTFGSGTRLTVV.

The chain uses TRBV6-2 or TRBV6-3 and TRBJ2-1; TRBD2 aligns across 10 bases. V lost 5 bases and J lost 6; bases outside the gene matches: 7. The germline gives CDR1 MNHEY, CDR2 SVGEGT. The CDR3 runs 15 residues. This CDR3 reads CASSAQRGGRNEQFF. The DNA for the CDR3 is TGTGCCAGCAGTGCCCAGCGGGGGGGCCGCAATGAGCAGTTCTTC.

The CDR3 nucleotides read TGTGCCAGCAGCCAAGTTTTGGCTAGCGGGGGCTTCGGGGAGCAGTTCTTC. It codes for CASSQVLASGGFGEQFF. V is TRBV4-2 and J is TRBJ2-1; 10 bases fit TRBD2. This CDR3 has 17 residues. Germline values: CDR1 LGHNA, CDR2 YNFKEQ. V lost 1 base and J lost 10; bases outside the gene matches: 13.